Shown below are 29 T cell receptor beta chains from a single sample sequenced in a study of shared clonotypes between healthy human individuals. Method: immunoSEQ multiplex PCR; TCRdb's copy keeps in-frame clones and lacks some. This sample has about 110,000 clones, with around 65% found just once. Sequenced: memory CD8+ T cells sorted from blood. Indicated subset: CD45RO+ cells pooled with CCR7-negative TemRA cells. The receptors shown here come from a woman aged 25 to 39 in good health.

The chain recombines TRBV19 with TRBJ2-1, with 9 bases that match TRBD2. The germline gives CDR1 LNHDA, CDR2 SQIVND (reference sequence). This CDR3 is built from 15 residues. The trim removed 7 bases at V and 8 bases at J, leaving 12 bases unmatched. The CDR3 sequence is CASTRTSDRIYEQFF. The CDR3 DNA reads TGTGCCAGTACCCGGACTAGCGACCGGATCTATGAGCAGTTCTTC.

The rearrangement uses TRBV9 and TRBJ2-5; D is unclear. CDR1 is SGDLS, CDR2 YYNGEE, per germline. The CDR3 contains 15 residues. Trimming cost V 0 bases and J 1 base, with 10 bases left between them. The CDR3 DNA is TGTGCCAGCAGCGTAGTAGATTTGGGCCAAGAGACCCAGTACTTC. Translation gives CASSVVDLGQETQYF.

The V gene is TRBV2, the J gene TRBJ2-2; weak D call: TRBD1 (6 bases). V lost 9 bases to trimming and J lost 3 bases, with 11 bases between them. CDR1 SNHLY and CDR2 FYNNEI come from the germline V gene. The length of the CDR3 is 13 residues. In DNA, the CDR3 is TGTGCCAGACAGGGTATGGACACCGGGGAGCTGTTTTTT. Translated: CARQGMDTGELFF.

V gene TRBV6-6 combines with J gene TRBJ2-2, with TRBD1 as a possible D gene (5 bases). CDR1 and CDR2 (germline): MNHNY, SVGAGI (reference sequence). V was pared by 2 bases and J by 6 bases, with 10 bases between. This CDR3 contains 14 residues. In DNA, the CDR3 is TGTGCCAGCAGTTACCTTCAGGGCCCCGGGGAGCTGTTTTTT. It codes for CASSYLQGPGELFF.

A note on this clone: Additional DNA sequences in this sample encode the identical CDR3. As DNA, the CDR3 is TGTGCCAGCAGTTATCGGACTAGCGGGTTGAGTGAGCAGTTCTTC. It encodes CASSYRTSGLSEQFF. The chain carries TRBV28 and TRBJ2-1; TRBD2 aligns across 11 bases. The V and J ends lost 4 bases and 9 bases, in that order; junction bases with no gene match: 8. The CDR3 is made up of 15 amino acids. Germline values: CDR1 MDHEN, CDR2 SYDVKM.

This chain joins TRBV5-5 and TRBJ2-7, with D uncertain. V was trimmed by 2 bases and J by 2 bases, leaving 5 bases between them. This CDR3 has 12 amino acids. Germline CDR1 and CDR2: SGHKS and YYEKEE (reference sequence). Here the CDR3 DNA reads TGTGCCAGCAGCTTAGTAGCCTACGAGCAGTACTTC. Translating gives CASSLVAYEQYF.

The J gene is TRBJ2-3, the V gene TRBV6-5; 13 bases align to TRBD2. The V and J ends lost 6 bases and 6 bases, in that order; junction bases with no gene match: 3. Germline V lookup: CDR1 MNHEY, CDR2 SVGAGI. This CDR3 spans 14 amino acids. The CDR3 bases are TGTGCCAGCAGATGGACTAGCGGGAGTGATACGCAGTATTTT. This gives the protein CASRWTSGSDTQYF.

The V gene is TRBV7-8, the J gene TRBJ1-5, with D maybe TRBD1 (5 bases). Germline V gene lookup returns CDR1 SGHVS and CDR2 FQNEAQ. The CDR3 loop spans 15 amino acids. V lost 5 bases to trimming and J lost 7 bases, with 18 bases between them. The CDR3 here is CASSPKSGGGQPQHF. Written as DNA, the CDR3 is TGTGCCAGCAGCCCCAAATCCGGGGGGGGGCAGCCCCAGCATTTT.

Only a few counts were recorded for this clone. The genes are TRBV28 and TRBJ1-1; weak D call: TRBD1 (5 bases). Trimming removed 5 bases from V and 0 bases from J, with 19 bases in between. In germline, CDR1 is MDHEN, CDR2 SYDVKM. This CDR3 comprises 17 residues. This CDR3 is CASSRTRDGLMNTEAFF. The CDR3 DNA reads as TGTGCCAGCAGTCGGACCCGGGACGGACTCATGAACACTGAAGCTTTCTTT. Together with reference TRBV28 and TRBJ1-1, the CDR3 gives the full variable domain: DVKVTQSSRYLVKRTGEKVFLECVQDMDHENMFWYRQDPGLGLRLIYFSYDVKMKEKGDIPEGYSVSREKKERFSLILESASTNQTSMYLCASSRTRDGLMNTEAFFGQGTRLTVV.

The chain employs TRBV7-9 and TRBJ1-2; unclear D gene. The CDR3 has 14 amino acids. V gave up 5 bases and J gave up 4 bases, with 14 bases separating them. The germline gives CDR1 SEHNR, CDR2 FQNEAQ (reference sequence). CDR3: CASSPVADIYGYTF. The CDR3 region has the DNA TGTGCCAGCAGCCCGGTGGCTGACATCTATGGCTACACCTTC.

V is TRBV4-1 and J is TRBJ2-7; 7 nucleotides line up with TRBD2. The CDR3 consists of 15 residues. The germline CDR1 and CDR2 sequences are MGHRA and YSYEKL. V trimming: 1 base; J trimming: 7 bases; junction bases outside the gene matches: 10. The CDR3 coding sequence is TGCGCCAGCAGCCAAGTCAGCGGGACCTCGAGAGAGCAGTACTTC. Encoded protein: CASSQVSGTSREQYF.

The CDR3, as DNA: TGTGCCAGCACCGAGTCCGGGGCCAACGTCCTGACTTTC. It is translated as CASTESGANVLTF. The chain employs TRBV6-5 and TRBJ2-6; no firm D call. CDR1 and CDR2 from the germline V gene are MNHEY and SVGAGI. The CDR3 length is 13 residues. Trimming removed 7 bases at V and 4 bases at J, with 8 bases between.

The gene calls are TRBV7-2 and TRBJ2-1, with 7 bases matching TRBD2. The V and J ends lost 5 bases and 2 bases, in that order; junction bases with no gene match: 6. CDR1 is SGHTA, CDR2 FQGNSA, per germline. CDR3 length: 15 amino acids. The CDR3 here is CASSTSALAYNEQFF. CDR3 sequence (DNA): TGTGCCAGCAGCACTAGCGCCCTGGCCTACAATGAGCAGTTCTTC.

This clone was observed at least ten times. The chain uses TRBV19 and TRBJ2-7; no clear D gene. The CDR3 totals 12 residues. Looked up from germline, CDR1 is LNHDA and CDR2 is SQIVND (reference sequence). V was shortened by 8 bases and J by 6 bases, with 14 bases between the two germline ends. The CDR3 spells CASGSLGAEQYF. As DNA, the CDR3 is TGTGCCAGTGGGTCACTTGGAGCCGAGCAGTACTTC.

This rearrangement joins TRBV9 to TRBJ2-7, with a possible D match to TRBD1 (6 bases). Trimming stripped 4 bases from V and 4 bases from J, with 15 bases between. This CDR3 contains 14 residues. Germline-derived CDR1 and CDR2 are SGDLS and YYNGEE. CDR3 bases: TGTGCCAGCAGCCCTTGGACAGACCCTTACGAGCAGTACTTC. Translation gives CASSPWTDPYEQYF.

This clone was seen at least ten times. This chain links TRBV4-1 with TRBJ2-2, with 7 bases aligning to TRBD2. Germline V gives CDR1 MGHRA, CDR2 YSYEKL. V lost 9 bases and J lost 5; bases outside the gene matches: 6. The CDR3 consists of 13 residues. CDR3 amino acids: CASRGSGTGELFF. The CDR3, as DNA: TGCGCCAGTCGCGGGAGCGGAACCGGGGAGCTGTTTTTT.

The rearrangement links TRBV27 to TRBJ2-3; D might be TRBD2 (5 bases). Trimming removed 3 bases from V and 4 bases from J, with 11 bases in between. Germline V lookup: CDR1 MNHEY, CDR2 SMNVEV (reference sequence). The CDR3 consists of 14 residues. The CDR3 DNA follows: TGTGCCAGCAGTTTGAAGCAACTAGCAGATACGCAGTATTTT. It is translated as CASSLKQLADTQYF.

For this clone: The sample has other DNA sequences that encode this CDR3 too. CDR3 in DNA: TGTGCCAGCAGTTCGGGACTGGCCTACGAGCAGTACTTC. Protein product: CASSSGLAYEQYF. The chain uses TRBV27 and TRBJ2-7; tentatively, D is TRBD2 (6 bases). Between the trimmed V and J ends, which lost 4 bases and 2 bases, there was a span of 9 bases. Germline V lookup: CDR1 MNHEY, CDR2 SMNVEV (reference sequence). This CDR3 is built from 13 residues.

This clone has a handful of counts. The chain has TRBV5-8 and TRBJ2-5; no definite D call. The CDR3 consists of 13 residues. The V gene's germline CDR1 is SGHTS and CDR2 YDEGEE. The V end was cut by 0 bases, the J end by 4 bases, with 7 bases between. As DNA, the CDR3 is TGTGCCAGCAGCTTGGACCCTACAGAGACCCAGTACTTC. It translates to CASSLDPTETQYF. The full variable domain, with the rest looked up from reference TRBV5-8 and TRBJ2-5, is EAGVTQSPTHLIKTRGQQATLRCSPISGHTSVYWYQQALGLGLQFLLWYDEGEERNRGNFPPRFSGRQFPNYSSELNVNALELEDSALYLCASSLDPTETQYFGPGTRLLVL.

This clone was counted many times. V and J are TRBV7-9 and TRBJ1-2, with 9 bases aligning to TRBD1. V dropped 1 base and J dropped 8; count of bases not matched to a gene: 5. Germline values: CDR1 SEHNR, CDR2 FQNEAQ (reference sequence). CDR3 size: 14 residues. The CDR3 here is CASSLVDRGLGYTF. CDR3 bases: TGTGCCAGCAGCTTAGTGGACAGGGGTTTGGGCTACACCTTC.

The chain recombines TRBV6-1 with TRBJ1-2, with 9 bases identical to TRBD1. The CDR3 contains 17 residues. The V gene end was trimmed by 3 bases and the J gene end by 0 bases; junction bases not matched to a gene: 8. Per germline, CDR1 MNHNS and CDR2 SASEGT. CDR3 residues: CASSDYRGPDSNYGYTF. The CDR3 DNA follows: TGTGCCAGCAGTGATTACAGGGGGCCTGATTCTAACTATGGCTACACCTTC.

The chain uses TRBV5-1 and TRBJ2-2; D remains ambiguous. CDR1 SGHRS and CDR2 YFSETQ come from the germline V gene. Trimming left V 0 bases short and J 6 bases short, with 12 bases between. This CDR3 is 15 amino acids long. The CDR3 DNA sequence: TGCGCCAGCAGCTTGGCCTCGCAAGTGCCCGGGGAGCTGTTTTTT. Its translation: CASSLASQVPGELFF.

The chain recombines TRBV6-1 with TRBJ2-6, with 8 bases matching TRBD1. The CDR3 is 15 amino acids. CDR1 MNHNS and CDR2 SASEGT come from the germline V gene. V shed 11 bases and J 1 base; nucleotides not matched to a gene: 7. DNA for the CDR3: TGTGCCGGCGGACAGGGAGGATCTGGGGCCAACGTCCTGACTTTC. Translation: CAGGQGGSGANVLTF.

The chain couples TRBV19 to TRBJ2-2; 7 nucleotides line up with TRBD1. V dropped 3 bases and J dropped 1; count of bases not matched to a gene: 11. Germline-derived CDR1 and CDR2 are LNHDA and SQIVND (reference sequence). The CDR3 runs to 18 residues. The CDR3 nucleotides are TGTGCCAGTAGTATCCCAACCACAGGGGTCGGGAACACCGGGGAGCTGTTTTTT. The encoded protein is CASSIPTTGVGNTGELFF.

The chain has TRBV9 and TRBJ1-1; D is unresolved. V lost 3 bases and J lost 0, with 9 bases in between. The CDR3 loop spans 14 amino acids. Germline-derived CDR1 and CDR2 are SGDLS and YYNGEE. As DNA, the CDR3 is TGTGCCAGCAGCGAGGAGGGAGTGAACACTGAAGCTTTCTTT. Protein sequence: CASSEEGVNTEAFF.

This clone was seen many times. This chain uses TRBV14 with TRBJ1-2; no clear D. CDR1 SGHDN and CDR2 FVKESK come from the germline V gene. The CDR3 extends over 13 amino acids. Trimming removed 4 bases from V and 8 bases from J, with 14 bases in between. CDR3 DNA: TGTGCCAGCAGCCTTATTGGATATACGGGCTACACCTTC. Residues: CASSLIGYTGYTF.

J is TRBJ2-7 and V is TRBV4-1; D tentatively reads TRBD1 or TRBD2 (5 bases each). The length of the CDR3 is 14 residues. The V gene's germline CDR1 is MGHRA and CDR2 YSYEKL. Trimming took 4 bases from V and 4 from J, leaving 14 bases between them. CDR3: CASSPRVAQYEQYF. The CDR3 DNA sequence: TGCGCCAGCAGCCCCAGGGTAGCGCAGTACGAGCAGTACTTC.

The V call is TRBV7-2, the J call TRBJ2-7, with a weak D call TRBD2 (6 bases). Trimming took off 5 bases at V and 7 bases at J, with 18 bases between the two ends. The CDR3 is made up of 14 amino acids. From germline, CDR1 is SGHTA and CDR2 FQGNSA. The CDR3 is CASSRGGAGREQYF. The CDR3 nucleotides read TGTGCCAGCAGCCGAGGAGGGGCAGGTCGAGAGCAGTACTTC.

In its sample, this clone was seen a few times. V is TRBV6-4 and J is TRBJ1-2; D is unclear. The germline CDR1 and CDR2 sequences are MRHNA and SNTAGT. V dropped 0 bases and J dropped 6 bases, with 17 bases sitting between them. The CDR3 spans 16 residues. The CDR3, as DNA: TGTGCCAGCAGTGACTCTGGGCGAACCCCCACCAATGGCTACACCTTC. Protein: CASSDSGRTPTNGYTF.